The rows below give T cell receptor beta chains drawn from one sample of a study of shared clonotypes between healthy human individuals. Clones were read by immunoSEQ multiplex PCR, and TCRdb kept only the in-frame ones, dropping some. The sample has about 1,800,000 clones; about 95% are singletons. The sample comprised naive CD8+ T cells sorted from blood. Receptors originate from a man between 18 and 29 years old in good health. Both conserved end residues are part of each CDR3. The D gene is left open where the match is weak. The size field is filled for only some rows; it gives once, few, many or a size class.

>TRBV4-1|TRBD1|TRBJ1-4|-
TGCGCCAGCAGCCAAGATCCCCCGTCAGGACAGGGCGGAAAACTGTTTTTT
CASSQDPPSGQGGKLFF
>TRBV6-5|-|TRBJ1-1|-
TGTGCCAGCAGTTACTCTGGGTCGAACACTGAAGCTTTCTTT
CASSYSGSNTEAFF
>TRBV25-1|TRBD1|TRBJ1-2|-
TGTGCCAGCAGCGAGTCGGGACAGCCTAACTATGGCTACACCTTC
CASSESGQPNYGYTF
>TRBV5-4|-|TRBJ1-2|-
TGTGCCAGCAGCTTGGGTGAGGGGGGCGGCTACACCTTC
CASSLGEGGGYTF
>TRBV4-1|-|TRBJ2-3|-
TGCGCCAGCAGCCAAGATTCCGGGGGCGAGGCAGATACGCAGTATTTT
CASSQDSGGEADTQYF
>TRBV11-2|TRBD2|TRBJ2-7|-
TGTGCCAGCAGCTTAGAGCCTAGCGGATACTACGAGCAGTACTTC
CASSLEPSGYYEQYF
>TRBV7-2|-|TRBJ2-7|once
TGTGCCAGCAGCCTCTTGTACGAGCAGTACTTC
CASSLLYEQYF
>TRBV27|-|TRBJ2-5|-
TGTGCCAGCAGTACCCGGGGGCAAGAGACCCAGTACTTC
CASSTRGQETQYF
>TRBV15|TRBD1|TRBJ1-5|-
TGTGCCACCAGCAGCGCCGCGGGGTGGGCAGGGGGCGCCGGAAACAATCAGCCCCAGCATTTT
CATSSAAGWAGGAGNNQPQHF
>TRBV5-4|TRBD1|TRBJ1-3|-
TGTGCCAGCAGCTTGGACAGGGGCCCTGGAAACACCATATATTTT
CASSLDRGPGNTIYF
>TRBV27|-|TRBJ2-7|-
TGTGCCAGCAGTTTTGTGGGGGACTACGAGCAGTACTTC
CASSFVGDYEQYF
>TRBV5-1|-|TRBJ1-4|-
TGCGCCAGCAGCTTGGAGCCAGGGCCCGAAAAACTGTTTTTT
CASSLEPGPEKLFF
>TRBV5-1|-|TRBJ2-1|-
TGCGCCAGCAGCCCGGTGGGGGGCGGTACGGGAAATGAGCAGTTCTTC
CASSPVGGGTGNEQFF
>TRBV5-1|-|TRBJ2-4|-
TGCGCCAGCAGGAACCGCCGTGTATTTTTCAAAAAACAAGCCAAAAACATTCAGTACTTC
CASRNRRVFFKKQAKNIQYF
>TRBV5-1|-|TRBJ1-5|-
TGCGCCAGCAGCGCCTTACCTAATCAGCCCCAGCATTTT
CASSALPNQPQHF
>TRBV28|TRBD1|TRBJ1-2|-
TGTGCCAGCAGTTTCAGACAGGGACATGGCTACACCTTC
CASSFRQGHGYTF
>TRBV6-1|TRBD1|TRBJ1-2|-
TGTGCCAGCAGTGCTCGACGGGACAGGGCCAACTATGGCTACACCTTC
CASSARRDRANYGYTF
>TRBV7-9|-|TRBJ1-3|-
TGTGCCAGCAGCCCGGTTCTCGGGTCTGGAAACACCATATATTTT
CASSPVLGSGNTIYF
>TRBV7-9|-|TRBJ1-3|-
TGTGCCAGCATCTTGGCGCGGAATTCTGGAAACACCATATATTTT
CASILARNSGNTIYF
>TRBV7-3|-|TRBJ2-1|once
TGTGCCAGCAGCTTAAGCGCAGGGCCGAACAATGAGCAGTTCTTC
CASSLSAGPNNEQFF
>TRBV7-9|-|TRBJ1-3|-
TGTGCCACCCCTCAGGACGATGGGAGAAACACCATATATTTT
CATPQDDGRNTIYF
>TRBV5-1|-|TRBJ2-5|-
TGCGCCAGCAGCTGGTCCAGCAAAGGGGAGACCCAGTACTTC
CASSWSSKGETQYF
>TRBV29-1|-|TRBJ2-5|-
TGCAGCGTACCCCCCTTGGGTAAACGGGGAGTGACCCAGTACTTC
CSVPPLGKRGVTQYF
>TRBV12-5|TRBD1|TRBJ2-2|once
TGTGCTAGTGAAACATTTCAGGGGGCGGGAACCGGGGAGCTGTTTTTT
CASETFQGAGTGELFF
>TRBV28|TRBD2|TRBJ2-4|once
TGTGCCAGCAGTTTCGGGGCTAGCGGGGGGTTAGCCAAAAACATTCAGTACTTC
CASSFGASGGLAKNIQYF
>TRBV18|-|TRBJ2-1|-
TGTGCCAGCACAACCGAACGGACGTCTGCATATTGGGAGCAGTTCTTC
CASTTERTSAYWEQFF
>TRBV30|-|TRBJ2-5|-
TGTGCCTATTACAGGGAGAATTGGGAGACCCAGTACTTC
CAYYRENWETQYF
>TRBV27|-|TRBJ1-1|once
TGTGCCAGCAGGATGAACACTGAAGCTTTCTTT
CASRMNTEAFF
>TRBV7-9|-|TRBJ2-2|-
TGTGCCAGCACCCACACCGGGGAGCTGTTTTTT
CASTHTGELFF
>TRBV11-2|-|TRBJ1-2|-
TGTGCCAGCAGCTTAGGACCCGAAGCTAACTATGGCTACACCTTC
CASSLGPEANYGYTF
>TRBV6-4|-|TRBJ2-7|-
TGTGCCAGCAGTGACTTAGTTCGGGACCGCCCCTACGAGCAGTACTTC
CASSDLVRDRPYEQYF
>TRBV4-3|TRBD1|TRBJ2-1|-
TGCGCCAGCAGCCACGACAGGGGTAATGAGCAGTTCTTC
CASSHDRGNEQFF
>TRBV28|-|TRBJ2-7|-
TGTGCCGTCGGGGAATTCTCCTACGAGCAGTACTTC
CAVGEFSYEQYF
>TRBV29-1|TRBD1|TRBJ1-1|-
TGCAGCGTGGGACAGGGGAGGGAAGCTTTCTTT
CSVGQGREAFF
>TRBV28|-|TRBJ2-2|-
TGTGCCAGCAGTTCCGTTGGGGGCACCGGGGAGCTGTTTTTT
CASSSVGGTGELFF
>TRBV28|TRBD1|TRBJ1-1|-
TGTGCCAGCAGTTTATCAGGGGGCACTGAAGCTTTCTTT
CASSLSGGTEAFF
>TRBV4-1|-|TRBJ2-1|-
TGCGCCAGCAGCCAACAGGAGGGGGACTACAATGAGCAGTTCTTC
CASSQQEGDYNEQFF
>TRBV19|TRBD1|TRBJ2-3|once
TGTGCCAGTAGTAGACAGGGCCTTATGGATACGCAGTATTTT
CASSRQGLMDTQYF
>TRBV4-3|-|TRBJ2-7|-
TGCGCCAGCAGCCAAGAGGAATCAGACTACGAGCAGTACTTC
CASSQEESDYEQYF
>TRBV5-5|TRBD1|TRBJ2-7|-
TGTGCCAGCAGTGACGACAGGGGACCGCACTACGAGCAGTACTTC
CASSDDRGPHYEQYF
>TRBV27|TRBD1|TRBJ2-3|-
TGTGCCAGCAGTCCCCGGACAGGGGCCGAGGATACGCAGTATTTT
CASSPRTGAEDTQYF
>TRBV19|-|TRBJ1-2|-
TGTGCCAGTAGTATATTGGCAGGGGCCTACACCTTC
CASSILAGAYTF
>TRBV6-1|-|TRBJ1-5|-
TGTGCCAGTGGATTCGGCAAGTTAAGCAATCAGCCCCAGCATTTT
CASGFGKLSNQPQHF
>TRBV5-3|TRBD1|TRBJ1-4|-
TGTGCCAGAATTATCCGCCGGGGACAGGGAATTGTTGGTTCTAATGAAAAACTGTTTTTT
CARIIRRGQGIVGSNEKLFF
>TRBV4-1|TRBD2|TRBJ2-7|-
TGCGCCAGCAGCTTAACGGTTACTAGCGGGGGCTACGAGCAGTACTTC
CASSLTVTSGGYEQYF
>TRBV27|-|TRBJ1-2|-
TGTGCCAGCACGCAATCGGGAGGGGCTGGAAACTATGGCTACACCTTC
CASTQSGGAGNYGYTF
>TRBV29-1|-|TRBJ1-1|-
TGCAGCGTAGACGTAATGAACACTGAAGCTTTCTTT
CSVDVMNTEAFF
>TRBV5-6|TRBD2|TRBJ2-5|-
TGTGCCAGCAGCTTCGGTCCCTCAGGCCTAGCGGCTCAAGAGACCCAGTACTTC
CASSFGPSGLAAQETQYF
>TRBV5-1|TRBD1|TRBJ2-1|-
TGCGCCAGCAGCGTGACAGGGAATGAGCAGTTCTTC
CASSVTGNEQFF
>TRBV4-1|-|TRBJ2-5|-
TGCGCCAGCAGCCCATATCTATCGGAGCAAGAGACCCAGTACTTC
CASSPYLSEQETQYF
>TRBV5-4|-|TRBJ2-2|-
TGTGCCAGCAGCCTCGCGGATAACACCGGGGAGCTGTTTTTT
CASSLADNTGELFF
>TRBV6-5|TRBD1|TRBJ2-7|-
TGTGCCAGCAGTTACGGTTGGGGGACAGGGGGCGGCGAGCAGTACTTC
CASSYGWGTGGGEQYF
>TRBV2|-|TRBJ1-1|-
TGTGCCAGCATTGGTAAGGCTGGTTTCGACACTGAAGCTTTCTTT
CASIGKAGFDTEAFF
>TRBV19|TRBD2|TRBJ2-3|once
TGTGCCAGTAGTATAGATCTGGGACTAGCGGGGCCAGATACGCAGTATTTT
CASSIDLGLAGPDTQYF
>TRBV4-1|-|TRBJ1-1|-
TGCGCCAGCAGCCGCCTCGAGGGGGACACTGAAGCTTTCTTT
CASSRLEGDTEAFF
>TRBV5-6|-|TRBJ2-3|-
TGTGCCAGCAGCTGGCCGGGATACACAGATACGCAGTATTTT
CASSWPGYTDTQYF
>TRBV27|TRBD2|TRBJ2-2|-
TGTGCCAGCAGTTTTTATTTGCTAGCGGGAACGGGGGAGCTGTTTTTT
CASSFYLLAGTGELFF